This is a list of T cell receptor beta chains from one sample in a study of blood T cell repertoires in COVID-19. The table came from immunoSEQ multiplex PCR; TCRdb's copy has only in-frame clones and leaves some out. The sample includes roughly 160,000 clones, more than 70% seen only once; the top ten take over 2%. Sequenced: peripheral blood. These receptors all come from a man between 45 and 60 years old who had recovered from COVID-19. CDR3s include the opening cysteine and the closing phenylalanine or tryptophan. Fields, in order: J gene, clone size, V gene, D gene, CDR3 DNA, CDR3 protein. A D gene is named only where the DNA matches it firmly. Clone size, where shown, is once, few, many, or a class for clones that have expanded.

j_call: TRBJ2-7
clone_size: NA
v_call: TRBV21-1
d_call: NA
cdr3_nt: TGTGCCAGCAGCAAAATAGTTTCCGGGGTCGAGCAGTACTTC
cdr3_aa: CASSKIVSGVEQYF

j_call: TRBJ2-5
clone_size: NA
v_call: TRBV5-1
d_call: NA
cdr3_nt: TGCGCCAGCAGCCCAGACTCAAGACAGGCAAAGACCCAGTACTTC
cdr3_aa: CASSPDSRQAKTQYF

j_call: TRBJ2-4
clone_size: NA
v_call: TRBV6-5
d_call: NA
cdr3_nt: TGTGCCAGCAGTCCAGGACTAGGGGGGATTCAGTACTTC
cdr3_aa: CASSPGLGGIQYF

j_call: TRBJ1-1
clone_size: once
v_call: TRBV10-2
d_call: TRBD1
cdr3_nt: TGCGCCAGCCGAAAGGGACAGGGGGCGTCTGAAGCTTTCTTT
cdr3_aa: CASRKGQGASEAFF

j_call: TRBJ1-5
clone_size: few
v_call: TRBV6-5
d_call: NA
cdr3_nt: TGTGCCAGCAGCCGTACAGGTACGGGTCAGCCCCAGCATTTT
cdr3_aa: CASSRTGTGQPQHF

j_call: TRBJ1-2
clone_size: NA
v_call: TRBV5-4
d_call: NA
cdr3_nt: TGTGCCAGCAGCTCGCAGGGAATCTATGGCTACACCTTC
cdr3_aa: CASSSQGIYGYTF

j_call: TRBJ2-1
clone_size: NA
v_call: TRBV9
d_call: TRBD2
cdr3_nt: TGTGCCAGCAGCGTAGACGCTAGCGGGAGGGCCTATGAGCAGTTCTTC
cdr3_aa: CASSVDASGRAYEQFF

j_call: TRBJ2-5
clone_size: NA
v_call: TRBV19
d_call: TRBD1
cdr3_nt: TGTGCCAGTAGGACAACAGGGGTAGAGACCCAGTACTTC
cdr3_aa: CASRTTGVETQYF

j_call: TRBJ2-7
clone_size: NA
v_call: TRBV7-2
d_call: TRBD2
cdr3_nt: TGTGCCAGCAGTTTCGGGACTAGCTCCTACGAGCAGTACTTC
cdr3_aa: CASSFGTSSYEQYF

j_call: TRBJ1-5
clone_size: NA
v_call: TRBV30
d_call: NA
cdr3_nt: TGTGCCTGGAACAGGCCCCAAGGCCCCCAGCATTTT
cdr3_aa: CAWNRPQGPQHF